These 12 T cell receptor beta chains share one sample of origin, sequenced in a study of shared clonotypes between healthy human individuals. The assay was immunoSEQ multiplex PCR, and TCRdb's table has in-frame clones only and misses some. Among 780,000 or so clones listed, roughly two thirds were seen once. Sequencing used memory CD4+ T cells sorted from blood. Sample subset: CD45RA-negative fraction. The receptors originated from a woman in her 30s in good health.

The CDR3 DNA sequence: TGTGCCAGCTCACCGAACCTGGCGGGAGTGCGCTACGAGCAGTACTTC. This translates into CASSPNLAGVRYEQYF. The chain employs TRBV18 and TRBJ2-7; 7 nucleotides agree with TRBD2. The CDR3 runs 16 residues. The V gene end was trimmed by 3 bases and the J gene end by 3 bases; junction bases not matched to a gene: 11. The V gene's germline CDR1 is KGHSH and CDR2 LQKENI.

This sequence joins TRBV14 and TRBJ2-1, with a weak D call TRBD2 (6 bases). CDR3 length: 16 amino acids. The germline V and J ends were trimmed by 4 bases and 0 bases, with 13 bases remaining between them. Per germline, CDR1 SGHDN and CDR2 FVKESK. CDR3 DNA: TGTGCCAGCAGCCCCGGGGGTTGGAGCTCCTACAATGAGCAGTTCTTC. This encodes CASSPGGWSSYNEQFF.

This sequence joins TRBV28 and TRBJ2-1; D is perhaps TRBD1 (5 bases). CDR1 and CDR2 (germline): MDHEN, SYDVKM. With 5 bases removed from V and 9 bases from J, the gap between germline ends came to 14 bases. The CDR3 spans 13 residues. CDR3 residues: CASSPLGRGEQFF. The CDR3 DNA reads as TGTGCCAGCAGTCCTTTGGGTAGGGGTGAGCAGTTCTTC.

This clone showed up just a few times. The rearrangement links TRBV29-1 to TRBJ2-7; D not certain. Trimming shortened V by 7 bases and J by 2 bases, and 9 bases separated the two germline ends. The CDR3 has 11 amino acids. Germline V gene sequence: CDR1 SQVTM, CDR2 ANQGSEA. The CDR3 coding sequence is TGCAGCGGGACGAACACCTACGAGCAGTACTTC. Translation gives CSGTNTYEQYF.

This rearrangement joins TRBV29-1 to TRBJ2-3; D ambiguous. V lost 0 bases to trimming and J lost 4 bases, with 5 bases between them. Germline-derived CDR1 and CDR2 are SQVTM and ANQGSEA. This CDR3 region has 12 residues. CDR3 residues: CSVEDTADTQYF. CDR3 in DNA: TGCAGCGTTGAAGATACGGCAGATACGCAGTATTTT.

This clone was seen a single time. The CDR3 reads CASSIINRDTGELFF. CDR3 nucleotide sequence: TGTGCCAGTAGTATAATTAACAGGGACACCGGGGAGCTGTTTTTT. The gene calls are TRBV19 and TRBJ2-2, with D perhaps TRBD1 (6 bases). V lost 2 bases to trimming and J lost 3 bases, with 10 bases between them. Germline assignment: CDR1 LNHDA and CDR2 SQIVND (reference sequence). The CDR3 is 15 residues long. Using reference TRBV19 and TRBJ2-2 for the parts outside the CDR3, the full variable domain is DGGITQSPKYLFRKEGQNVTLSCEQNLNHDAMYWYRQDPGQGLRLIYYSQIVNDFQKGDIAEGYSVSREKKESFPLTVTSAQKNPTAFYLCASSIINRDTGELFFGEGSRLTVL.

Note on this clone: The same CDR3 is also encoded by other DNA sequences in this sample. This chain uses TRBV19 with TRBJ1-5; 8 positions match TRBD1. The CDR3 contains 14 residues. CDR1 LNHDA and CDR2 SQIVND come from the germline V gene (reference sequence). The V and J ends lost 6 bases and 2 bases, in that order; junction bases with no gene match: 3. The CDR3 region is CASSQTGGNQPQHF. The CDR3 bases are TGTGCCAGTAGCCAGACAGGGGGCAATCAGCCCCAGCATTTT.

V gene TRBV7-8 combines with J gene TRBJ1-1, with TRBD1 identical over 8 bases. Germline trimming cut 3 bases from V and 10 bases from J; bases unmatched to any gene: 13. This CDR3 is built from 15 residues. Germline CDR1 SGHVS, CDR2 FQNEAQ. CDR3 DNA sequence: TGTGCCAGCAGCTTCCTAAACCAGGGGGCGCGGGTAGCTTTCTTT. It codes for CASSFLNQGARVAFF.

The chain recombines TRBV7-9 with TRBJ2-2; D unresolved. Trimming took 1 base from V and 3 from J, leaving 9 bases between them. The CDR3 extends over 15 amino acids. CDR1 SEHNR and CDR2 FQNEAQ come from the germline V gene (reference sequence). CDR3 sequence (DNA): TGTGCCAGCAGCTTAGGTGCTGTGGACACCGGGGAGCTGTTTTTT. This gives the protein CASSLGAVDTGELFF.

The chain employs TRBV25-1 and TRBJ2-1, with 10 bases lining up with TRBD2. After removal of 7 bases from V and 5 bases from J, the junction contained 5 bases not matched to a gene. The CDR3 spans 14 residues. The germline CDR1 and CDR2 sequences are MGHDK and SYGVNS. CDR3 loop: CASTLAGVNNEQFF. CDR3 nucleotide sequence: TGTGCCAGCACCCTAGCGGGAGTTAACAATGAGCAGTTCTTC.

V usage is TRBV7-2 and J usage is TRBJ2-3, with D possibly matching TRBD2 (7 bases). Germline assignment: CDR1 SGHTA and CDR2 FQGNSA. Trimming stripped 5 bases from V and 5 bases from J, with 17 bases between. This CDR3 region has 15 residues. This chain's CDR3 is CASSPHGGGGDTQYF. DNA for the CDR3: TGTGCCAGCAGCCCCCATGGGGGCGGGGGAGATACGCAGTATTTT.

This clone has more than one count but fewer than ten. This CDR3 reads CASSTLFGGQGNLYEQYF. The DNA of the CDR3 is TGTGCCAGCAGTACCCTCTTTGGTGGACAGGGGAATTTATACGAGCAGTACTTC. The V call is TRBV28, the J call TRBJ2-7; 9 bases match TRBD1. The CDR3 is made up of 18 amino acids. Germline V gene lookup returns CDR1 MDHEN and CDR2 SYDVKM. V was clipped by 5 bases and J by 4 bases; unmatched bases: 18.